This T cell receptor (beta chain) appears in the sequencing data of a study of shared clonotypes between healthy human individuals. Healthy HIV-negative adults with no recent acute infections or vaccinations were recruited as donors. The method was immunoSEQ multiplex PCR; TCRdb's version includes in-frame clones alone and lacks a portion of them. In the table there are millions of clones, approximately 95% of which are singletons. Note on this clone: The antigen is not known.

Germline assignment: CDR1 KGHSH and CDR2 LQKENI. The CDR3 covers 15 residues. Trimming took off 3 bases at V and 5 bases at J, with 13 bases between the two ends. Study-level points and caveats: Few donors restricted represented genetic and exposure-history diversity.

This receptor was obtained from a man aged 18 to 29 in good health. Some clones in this sample may be carry-over from other donors' samples. The specimen was naive CD4+ T cells from PBMCs. Subset indicated: CD45RA+ positively selected. This chain joins TRBV18 and TRBJ2-2; the D gene is possibly TRBD1 (6 bases). Here the CDR3 reads CASSPGAKGTGELFF. CDR3 in DNA: TGTGCCAGCTCACCGGGGGCCAAGGGGACCGGGGAGCTGTTTTTT.